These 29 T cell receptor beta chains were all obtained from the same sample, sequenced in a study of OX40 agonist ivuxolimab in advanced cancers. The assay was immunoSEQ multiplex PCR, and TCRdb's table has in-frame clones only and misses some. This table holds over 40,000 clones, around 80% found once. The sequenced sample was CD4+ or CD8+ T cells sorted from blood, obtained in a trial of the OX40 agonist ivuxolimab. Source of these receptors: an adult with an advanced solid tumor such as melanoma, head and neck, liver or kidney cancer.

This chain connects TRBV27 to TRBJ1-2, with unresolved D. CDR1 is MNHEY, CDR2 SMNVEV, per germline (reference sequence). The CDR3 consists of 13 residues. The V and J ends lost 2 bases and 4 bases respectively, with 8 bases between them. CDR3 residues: CASSLAGGYGYTF. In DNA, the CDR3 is TGTGCCAGCAGTTTAGCAGGAGGCTATGGCTACACCTTC.

CDR3 sequence reads: CASSLDLVIGGTEAFF. CDR3 coding DNA: TGTGCCAGCAGCTTAGATCTAGTAATAGGTGGCACTGAAGCTTTCTTT. The genes are TRBV11-1 and TRBJ1-1, with D unresolved. The CDR3 sequence is 16 residues long. With 1 base removed from V and 4 bases from J, the gap between germline ends came to 16 bases. Germline assignment: CDR1 SGHAT and CDR2 FQDESV (reference sequence).

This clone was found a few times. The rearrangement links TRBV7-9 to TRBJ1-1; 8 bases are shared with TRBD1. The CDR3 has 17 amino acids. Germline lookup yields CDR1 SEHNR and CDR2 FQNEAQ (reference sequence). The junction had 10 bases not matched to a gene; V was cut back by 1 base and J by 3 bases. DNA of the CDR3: TGTGCCAGCAGCTTAGGAAAATACGGGACAGGTGACACTGAAGCTTTCTTT. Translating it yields CASSLGKYGTGDTEAFF.

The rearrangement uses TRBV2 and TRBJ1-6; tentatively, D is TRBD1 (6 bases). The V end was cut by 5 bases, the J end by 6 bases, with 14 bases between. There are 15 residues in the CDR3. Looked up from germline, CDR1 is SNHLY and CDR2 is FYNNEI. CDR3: CASSTQTGANSPLHF. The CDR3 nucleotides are TGTGCCAGCAGTACACAGACGGGGGCTAATTCACCCCTCCACTTT.

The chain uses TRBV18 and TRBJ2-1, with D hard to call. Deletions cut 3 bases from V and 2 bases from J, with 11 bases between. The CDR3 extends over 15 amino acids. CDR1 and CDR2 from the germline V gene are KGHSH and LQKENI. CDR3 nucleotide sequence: TGTGCCAGCTCACCGAGCAGTTTGGCCTACAATGAGCAGTTCTTC. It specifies CASSPSSLAYNEQFF.

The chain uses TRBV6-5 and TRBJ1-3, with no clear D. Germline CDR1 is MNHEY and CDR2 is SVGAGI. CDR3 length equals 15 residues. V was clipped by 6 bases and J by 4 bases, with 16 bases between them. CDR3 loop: CASSPGRDIGNTIYF. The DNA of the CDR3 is TGTGCCAGCAGCCCCGGGAGGGATATAGGAAACACCATATATTTT.

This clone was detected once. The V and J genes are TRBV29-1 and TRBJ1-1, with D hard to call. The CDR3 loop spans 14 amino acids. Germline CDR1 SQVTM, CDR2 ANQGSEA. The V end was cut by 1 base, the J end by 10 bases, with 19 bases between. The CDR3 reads CSVEVGSSPARAFF. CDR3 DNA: TGCAGCGTTGAAGTGGGGAGCAGTCCGGCGAGAGCTTTCTTT.

The DNA for the CDR3 is TGTGCCAGCAGCCCTGGGGAGGGCGCAACTAATGAAAAACTGTTTTTT. Amino acids: CASSPGEGATNEKLFF. This rearrangement joins TRBV5-4 to TRBJ1-4; D remains ambiguous. This CDR3 contains 16 residues. Trimming removed 4 bases at V and 0 bases at J, with 13 bases between. From germline, CDR1 is SGHNT and CDR2 YYREEE (reference sequence).

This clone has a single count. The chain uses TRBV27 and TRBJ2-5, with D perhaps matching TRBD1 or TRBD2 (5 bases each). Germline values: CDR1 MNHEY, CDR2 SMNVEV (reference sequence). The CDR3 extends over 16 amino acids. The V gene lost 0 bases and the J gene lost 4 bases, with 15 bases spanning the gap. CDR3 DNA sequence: TGTGCCAGCAGTTTATCGGGGGTAGGCTGGTCAGAGACCCAGTACTTC. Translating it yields CASSLSGVGWSETQYF.

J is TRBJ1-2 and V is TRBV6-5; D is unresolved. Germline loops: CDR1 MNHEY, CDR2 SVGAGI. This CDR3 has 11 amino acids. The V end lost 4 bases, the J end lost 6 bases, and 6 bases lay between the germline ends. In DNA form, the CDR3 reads TGTGCCAGCAGTTGGAGGGATGGCTACACCTTC. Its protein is CASSWRDGYTF.

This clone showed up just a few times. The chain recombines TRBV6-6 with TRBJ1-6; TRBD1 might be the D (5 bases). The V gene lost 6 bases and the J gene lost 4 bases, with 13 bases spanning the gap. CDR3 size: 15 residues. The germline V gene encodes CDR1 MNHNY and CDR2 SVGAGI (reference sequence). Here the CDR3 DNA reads TGTGCCAGCAGCATGGTGGGGACGTATAATTCACCCCTCCACTTT. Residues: CASSMVGTYNSPLHF.

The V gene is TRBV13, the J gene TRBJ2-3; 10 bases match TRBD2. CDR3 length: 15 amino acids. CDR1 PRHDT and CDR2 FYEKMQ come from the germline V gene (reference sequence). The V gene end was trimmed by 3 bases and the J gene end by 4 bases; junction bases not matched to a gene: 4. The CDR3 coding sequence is TGTGCCAGCAGCTTTAGCGGGAGGCGCGCAGATACGCAGTATTTT. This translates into CASSFSGRRADTQYF.

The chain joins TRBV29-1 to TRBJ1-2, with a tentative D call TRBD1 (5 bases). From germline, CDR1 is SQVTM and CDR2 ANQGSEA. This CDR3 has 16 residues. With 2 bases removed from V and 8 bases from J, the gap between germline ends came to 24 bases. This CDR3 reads CSVETTTGTRIGGYTF. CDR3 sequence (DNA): TGCAGCGTTGAAACTACTACCGGGACCCGTATTGGAGGCTACACCTTC.

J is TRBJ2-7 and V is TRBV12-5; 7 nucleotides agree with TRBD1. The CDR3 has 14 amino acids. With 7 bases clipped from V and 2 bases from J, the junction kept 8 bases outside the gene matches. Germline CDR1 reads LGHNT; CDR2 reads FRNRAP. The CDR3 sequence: CASVDDRAAYEQYF. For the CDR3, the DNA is TGTGCTAGTGTCGACGACAGGGCCGCCTACGAGCAGTACTTC.

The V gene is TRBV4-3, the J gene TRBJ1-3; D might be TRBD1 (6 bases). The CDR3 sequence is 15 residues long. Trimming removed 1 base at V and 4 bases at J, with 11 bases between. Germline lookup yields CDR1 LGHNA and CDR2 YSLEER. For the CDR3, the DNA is TGCGCCAGCAGCCAAGTAGGGGGTGCCGGAAACACCATATATTTT. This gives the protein CASSQVGGAGNTIYF.

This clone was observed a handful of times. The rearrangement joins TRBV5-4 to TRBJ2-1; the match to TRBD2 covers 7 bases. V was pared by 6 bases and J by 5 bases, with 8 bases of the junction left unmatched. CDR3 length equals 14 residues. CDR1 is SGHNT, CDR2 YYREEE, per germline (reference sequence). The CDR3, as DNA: TGTGCCAGCACCCTGCAGCGGGGCCACAATGAGCAGTTCTTC. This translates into CASTLQRGHNEQFF.

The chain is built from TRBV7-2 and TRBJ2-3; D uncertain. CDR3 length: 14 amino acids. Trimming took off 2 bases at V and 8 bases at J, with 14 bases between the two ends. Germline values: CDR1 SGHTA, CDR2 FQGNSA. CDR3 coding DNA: TGTGCCAGCAGCTTATCTAGAGAGGCGGTTACGCAGTATTTT. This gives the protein CASSLSREAVTQYF.

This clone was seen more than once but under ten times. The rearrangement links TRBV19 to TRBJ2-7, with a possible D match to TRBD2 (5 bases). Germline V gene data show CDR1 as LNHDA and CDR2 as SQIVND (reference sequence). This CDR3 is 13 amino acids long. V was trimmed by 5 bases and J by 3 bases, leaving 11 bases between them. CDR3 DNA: TGTGCCAGTAGTCAAGCGGTGAGCTACGAGCAGTACTTC. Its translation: CASSQAVSYEQYF.

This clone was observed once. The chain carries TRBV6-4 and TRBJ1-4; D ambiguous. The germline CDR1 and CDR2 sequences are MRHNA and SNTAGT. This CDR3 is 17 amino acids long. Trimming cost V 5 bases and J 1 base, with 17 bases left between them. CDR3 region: CASSKNGGEKTNEKLFF. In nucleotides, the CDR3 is TGTGCCAGCAGTAAGAACGGTGGGGAGAAAACTAATGAAAAACTGTTTTTT.

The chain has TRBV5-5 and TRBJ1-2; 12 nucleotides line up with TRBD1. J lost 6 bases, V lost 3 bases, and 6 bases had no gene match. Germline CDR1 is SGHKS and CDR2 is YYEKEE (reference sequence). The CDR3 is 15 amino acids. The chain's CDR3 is CASSSSGTGGDGYTF. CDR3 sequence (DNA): TGTGCCAGCAGCTCGTCCGGGACAGGGGGCGATGGCTACACCTTC.

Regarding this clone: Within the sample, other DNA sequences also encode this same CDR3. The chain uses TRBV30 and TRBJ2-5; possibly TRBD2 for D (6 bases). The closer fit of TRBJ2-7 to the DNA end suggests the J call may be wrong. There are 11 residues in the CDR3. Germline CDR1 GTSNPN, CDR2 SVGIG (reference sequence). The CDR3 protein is CAWSWGGEQYF. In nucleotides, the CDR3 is TGTGCCTGGAGTTGGGGAGGCGAGCAGTACTTC.

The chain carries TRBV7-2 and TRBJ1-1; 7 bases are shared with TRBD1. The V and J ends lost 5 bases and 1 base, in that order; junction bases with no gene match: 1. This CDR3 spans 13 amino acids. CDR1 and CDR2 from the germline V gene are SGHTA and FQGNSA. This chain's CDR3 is CASSRQGNTEAFF. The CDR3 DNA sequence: TGTGCCAGCAGCCGACAGGGGAACACTGAAGCTTTCTTT.

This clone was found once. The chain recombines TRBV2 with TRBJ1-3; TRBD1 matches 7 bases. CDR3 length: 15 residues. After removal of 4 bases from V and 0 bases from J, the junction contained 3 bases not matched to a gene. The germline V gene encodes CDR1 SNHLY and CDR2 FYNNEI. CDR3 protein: CASSGSGGSGNTIYF. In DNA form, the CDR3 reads TGTGCCAGCAGTGGATCAGGGGGCTCTGGAAACACCATATATTTT.

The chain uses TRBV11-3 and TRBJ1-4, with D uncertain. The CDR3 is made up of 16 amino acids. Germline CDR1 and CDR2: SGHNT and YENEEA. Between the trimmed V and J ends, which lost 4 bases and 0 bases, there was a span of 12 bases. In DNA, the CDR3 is TGTGCCAGCAGCTACCACCACACCCCAACTAATGAAAAACTGTTTTTT. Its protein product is CASSYHHTPTNEKLFF.

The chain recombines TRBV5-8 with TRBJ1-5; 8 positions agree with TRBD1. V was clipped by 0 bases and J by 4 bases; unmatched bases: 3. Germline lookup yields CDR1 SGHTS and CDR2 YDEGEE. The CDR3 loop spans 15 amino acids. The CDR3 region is CASSLGTGRNQPQHF. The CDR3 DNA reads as TGTGCCAGCAGCTTGGGGACAGGGAGGAATCAGCCCCAGCATTTT.

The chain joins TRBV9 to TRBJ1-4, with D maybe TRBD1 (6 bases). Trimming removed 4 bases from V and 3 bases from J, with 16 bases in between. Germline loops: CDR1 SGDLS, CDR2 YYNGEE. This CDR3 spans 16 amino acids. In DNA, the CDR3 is TGTGCCAGCAGCCCCAGAACAGGGAACTCTAATGAAAAACTGTTTTTT. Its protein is CASSPRTGNSNEKLFF.

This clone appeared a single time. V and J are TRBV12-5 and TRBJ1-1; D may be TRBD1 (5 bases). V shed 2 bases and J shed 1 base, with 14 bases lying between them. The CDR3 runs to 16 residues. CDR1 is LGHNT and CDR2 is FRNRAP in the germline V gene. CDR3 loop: CASGLSLGDQNTEAFF. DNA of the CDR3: TGTGCTAGTGGTTTGTCTTTAGGGGACCAGAACACTGAAGCTTTCTTT.

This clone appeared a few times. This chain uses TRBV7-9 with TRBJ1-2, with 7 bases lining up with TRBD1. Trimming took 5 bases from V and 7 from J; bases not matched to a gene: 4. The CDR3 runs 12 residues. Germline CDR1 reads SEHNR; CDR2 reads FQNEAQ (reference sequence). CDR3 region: CASSMTGSGYTF. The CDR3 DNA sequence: TGTGCCAGCAGCATGACAGGGTCTGGCTACACCTTC.

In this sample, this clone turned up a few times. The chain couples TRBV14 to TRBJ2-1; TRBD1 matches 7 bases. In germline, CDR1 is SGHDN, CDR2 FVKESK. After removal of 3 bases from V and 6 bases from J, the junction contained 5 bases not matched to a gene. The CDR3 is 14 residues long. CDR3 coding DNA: TGTGCCAGCAGCCACCGACCAGGGGGCAATGAGCAGTTCTTC. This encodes CASSHRPGGNEQFF.